This entry describes one TCR beta chain. Its antigen is currently unknown. The data belong to a study of shared clonotypes between healthy human individuals. Study-level points and caveats: With few donors, the genetic and exposure-history diversity represented was limited. Shared clonotypes: about 4.6% naive CD4, around 4% naive CD8, 2.3% memory CD4, 0.4% to 0.5% memory CD8.

Genomic DNA of every subset was divided equally among multiple immunoSEQ plates. The protocol was immunoSEQ multiplex PCR, while the TCRdb copy is restricted to in-frame clones and leaves out a portion. The sample records over 750,000 clones, 90% to 98% being singletons. CD8 cells classed as naive were CD45RO-negative and positively selected for CCR7, excluding terminally differentiated effector memory CD45RA+ cells. The CDR3 covers 16 residues. The germline V gene encodes CDR1 SEHNR and CDR2 FQNEAQ (reference sequence). Trimming pared 5 bases from V and 5 bases from J, leaving 19 bases between. This chain uses TRBV7-9 with TRBJ2-1, with D unclear. The sample consisted of naive CD8+ T cells sorted from blood. This receptor was obtained from a man younger than 45 in good health. The CDR3 reads CASSARWGSGHNEQFF. CDR3 sequence (DNA): TGTGCCAGCAGCGCTCGGTGGGGAAGTGGCCACAATGAGCAGTTCTTC. Looking up the rest from reference TRBV7-9 and TRBJ2-1 gives the full variable domain: DTGVSQNPRHKITKRGQNVTFRCDPISEHNRLYWYRQTLGQGPEFLTYFQNEAQLEKSRLLSDRFSAERPKGSFSTLEIQRTEQGDSAMYLCASSARWGSGHNEQFFGPGTRLTVL.